What follows describes a single T cell receptor beta chain. TCRdb's table, derived via immunoSEQ multiplex PCR, lists solely in-frame clones and lacks some. Of hundreds of thousands of clones listed, 75% to 90% are singletons. The data derive from a study of blood T cell repertoires in COVID-19. Study-wide context: Specimens from acute and convalescent COVID-19 originated in the United States, Italy and Spain.

The CDR3 has 15 amino acids. Germline V gene data show CDR1 as SGHAT and CDR2 as FQNNGV. V was pared by 5 bases and J by 4 bases, with 5 bases of the junction left unmatched. This clonotype was obtained from a woman in her 30s with active or convalescent COVID-19. The chain uses TRBV11-2 and TRBJ2-2, with 9 positions matching TRBD2. The specimen was peripheral blood. The CDR3 spells CASSLLAGGTGELFF. The CDR3 nucleotides read TGTGCCAGCAGCCTACTAGCGGGCGGCACCGGGGAGCTGTTTTTT.